Listed below are T cell receptor beta chains from one sample, sequenced in a study of T cells expressing NK-cell markers. TCRdb re-analyzed the 5' RACE reads; it lists each CDR3 protein once, without DNA. In all, the sample yields about 550,000 distinct CDR3 sequences. Sequencing was carried out using blood T cells: a sorted CD56 or NKG2C T cell subset, CD4+ or CD8+ T cells, or bulk PBMC T cells (not recorded which). These receptors were taken from a man aged 18-30 years in good health. The CDR3 runs from the conserved cysteine through the conserved F or W. Each record gives: J gene, CDR3 length, V gene, CDR3 protein.

j_call: TRBJ2-7
cdr3_length: 14
v_call: TRBV2
cdr3_aa: CASSVLSGGSEQYF

j_call: TRBJ1-2
cdr3_length: 12
v_call: TRBV29-1
cdr3_aa: CSVDLDSYGYTF

j_call: TRBJ2-1
cdr3_length: 11
v_call: TRBV12-3/TRBV12-4
cdr3_aa: CASLEGLSKFF

j_call: TRBJ1-5
cdr3_length: 15
v_call: TRBV2
cdr3_aa: CASSSGTGSYQPQHF

j_call: TRBJ1-4
cdr3_length: 15
v_call: TRBV25-1
cdr3_aa: CASSEDRRLGEKLFF

j_call: TRBJ2-1
cdr3_length: 14
v_call: TRBV4-1
cdr3_aa: CASSRIGGLGEQFF

j_call: TRBJ2-2
cdr3_length: 17
v_call: TRBV12-3/TRBV12-4
cdr3_aa: CASSRGLAGGTTGELFF

j_call: TRBJ2-7
cdr3_length: 15
v_call: TRBV6-2/TRBV6-3
cdr3_aa: CASSYLGVDSWEQYF

j_call: TRBJ2-4
cdr3_length: 14
v_call: TRBV20-1
cdr3_aa: CSASSGTGANIQYF

j_call: TRBJ2-7
cdr3_length: 16
v_call: TRBV19
cdr3_aa: CASTPGWGKSSYEQYF

j_call: TRBJ1-1
cdr3_length: 14
v_call: TRBV7-2
cdr3_aa: CASSSSPGVTEAFF

j_call: TRBJ2-3
cdr3_length: 13
v_call: TRBV20-1
cdr3_aa: CSANREVTDTQYF

j_call: TRBJ1-2
cdr3_length: 15
v_call: TRBV29-1
cdr3_aa: CSVPLGIGVNYGYTF

j_call: TRBJ1-1
cdr3_length: 14
v_call: TRBV7-9
cdr3_aa: CASSLDGTELEAFF

j_call: TRBJ2-1
cdr3_length: 16
v_call: TRBV25-1
cdr3_aa: CASSEYLKGGGNEQFF

j_call: TRBJ2-3
cdr3_length: 16
v_call: TRBV11-2
cdr3_aa: CASSPTPSGRRDTQYF

j_call: TRBJ2-1
cdr3_length: 17
v_call: TRBV6-2/TRBV6-3
cdr3_aa: CASSRTSGWSSYNEQFF

j_call: TRBJ1-6
cdr3_length: 16
v_call: TRBV5-4
cdr3_aa: CASSLFRGRVDSPLHF

j_call: TRBJ2-2
cdr3_length: 15
v_call: TRBV5-1
cdr3_aa: CASSFSSLNTGELFF

j_call: TRBJ2-7
cdr3_length: 15
v_call: TRBV29-1
cdr3_aa: CSVEPRTGGSYEQYF

j_call: TRBJ2-7
cdr3_length: 12
v_call: TRBV5-1
cdr3_aa: CASSGTVYEQYF

j_call: TRBJ2-2
cdr3_length: 16
v_call: TRBV3-1
cdr3_aa: CASSLRDRVLTGELFF

j_call: TRBJ2-3
cdr3_length: 15
v_call: TRBV2
cdr3_aa: CASKVGMRGTDTQYF

j_call: TRBJ2-5
cdr3_length: 13
v_call: TRBV7-2
cdr3_aa: CASSLVIGETQYF

j_call: TRBJ2-3
cdr3_length: 16
v_call: TRBV27
cdr3_aa: CASLPFSGRAADTQYF

j_call: TRBJ2-3
cdr3_length: 14
v_call: TRBV18
cdr3_aa: CASSERSSTDTQYF

j_call: TRBJ2-1
cdr3_length: 13
v_call: TRBV3-1
cdr3_aa: CASSQVGYNEQFF

j_call: TRBJ2-3
cdr3_length: 13
v_call: TRBV27
cdr3_aa: CASSPPWGGTQYF

j_call: TRBJ2-3
cdr3_length: 14
v_call: TRBV27
cdr3_aa: CASSSLTNGDTQYF

j_call: TRBJ1-5
cdr3_length: 15
v_call: TRBV4-1
cdr3_aa: CASSQGEGGVRPQHF

j_call: TRBJ1-1
cdr3_length: 15
v_call: TRBV15
cdr3_aa: CATSREVSLNTEAFF

j_call: TRBJ2-1
cdr3_length: 16
v_call: TRBV11-2
cdr3_aa: CASSLTSGSIYNEQFF

j_call: TRBJ2-2
cdr3_length: 16
v_call: TRBV4-3
cdr3_aa: CASSQGGVGYTGELFF

j_call: TRBJ2-2
cdr3_length: 17
v_call: TRBV9
cdr3_aa: CASSVALSGRESGELFF

j_call: TRBJ2-1
cdr3_length: 11
v_call: TRBV5-1
cdr3_aa: CASRRSDEQFF

j_call: TRBJ2-3
cdr3_length: 13
v_call: TRBV7-2
cdr3_aa: CASSVDRADTQYF

j_call: TRBJ2-6
cdr3_length: 13
v_call: TRBV30
cdr3_aa: CAWSTGGANVLTF

j_call: TRBJ1-6
cdr3_length: 13
v_call: TRBV29-1
cdr3_aa: CSVADSRNSPLHF

j_call: TRBJ2-3
cdr3_length: 17
v_call: TRBV18
cdr3_aa: CASSPPRRGGNTDTQYF

j_call: TRBJ2-4
cdr3_length: 16
v_call: TRBV28
cdr3_aa: CASTLVTAPGENIQYF

j_call: TRBJ1-5
cdr3_length: 14
v_call: TRBV28
cdr3_aa: CASSQPGAGQPQHF

j_call: TRBJ2-5
cdr3_length: 14
v_call: TRBV7-2
cdr3_aa: CASSLDASWETQYF

j_call: TRBJ2-1
cdr3_length: 12
v_call: TRBV5-1
cdr3_aa: CASSGSMNEQFF

j_call: TRBJ2-3
cdr3_length: 16
v_call: TRBV29-1
cdr3_aa: CSVDLRLAGARSRQYF

j_call: TRBJ2-1
cdr3_length: 16
v_call: TRBV25-1
cdr3_aa: CASSRIAGASYNEQFF

j_call: TRBJ1-2
cdr3_length: 13
v_call: TRBV6-1
cdr3_aa: CARPAQLNYGYTF

j_call: TRBJ2-2
cdr3_length: 15
v_call: TRBV12-3/TRBV12-4
cdr3_aa: CASSLSFREGGELFF

j_call: TRBJ2-1
cdr3_length: 13
v_call: TRBV4-1
cdr3_aa: CASRLQGRNEQFF

j_call: TRBJ2-2
cdr3_length: 15
v_call: TRBV5-1
cdr3_aa: CASSLVTTDTGELFF

j_call: TRBJ1-1
cdr3_length: 14
v_call: TRBV2
cdr3_aa: CASSEGTGNTEAFF

j_call: TRBJ2-1
cdr3_length: 18
v_call: TRBV3-1
cdr3_aa: CASSRRTSGSWGYNEQFF

j_call: TRBJ1-2
cdr3_length: 15
v_call: TRBV12-3/TRBV12-4
cdr3_aa: CASSFGQVPNYGYTF

j_call: TRBJ2-2
cdr3_length: 18
v_call: TRBV12-3/TRBV12-4
cdr3_aa: CASSLALAGSRGTGELFF

j_call: TRBJ1-2
cdr3_length: 16
v_call: TRBV7-9
cdr3_aa: CASSAGQPPKTYGYTF

j_call: TRBJ1-1
cdr3_length: 15
v_call: TRBV27
cdr3_aa: CASTPAGTANHEAFF